There are a few counts of the clone carrying this TCR beta chain. Its antigen is as yet unknown. The data are from a study of T cell responses to AZD1222 COVID-19 vaccine. TCRdb's table, derived via immunoSEQ multiplex PCR, lists solely in-frame clones and lacks some. The sample lists 170,000 or so clones, 93% seen once, with over 0.7% in the top ten. The study, taken as a whole, reports: After the peak T cell response, and only then, were repertoires sampled.

This CDR3 has 16 residues. With 5 bases clipped from V and 7 bases from J, the junction kept 16 bases outside the gene matches. Looked up from germline, CDR1 is SEHNR and CDR2 is FQNEAQ (reference sequence). This sample comprised peripheral blood, obtained on day 0 of AZD1222 vaccination. The chain combines TRBV7-9 with TRBJ1-2; 7 nucleotides agree with TRBD1. The receptor's source is an adult in good health. CDR3 residues: CASSALDREESGGYTF. The CDR3 DNA reads as TGTGCCAGCAGCGCCCTCGACAGGGAAGAATCAGGTGGCTACACCTTC.